The clone carrying this T cell receptor (beta chain) showed up just a few times. TCRdb's table, derived via immunoSEQ multiplex PCR, lists solely in-frame clones and lacks some. In the table there are a few hundred thousand clones, about nine tenths of which are singletons. The sample originates from a study of blood T cell repertoires in COVID-19. Germline values: CDR1 MGHRA, CDR2 YSYEKL. V was clipped by 0 bases and J by 1 base, with 24 bases between them. The CDR3 has 20 residues. This rearrangement joins TRBV4-1 to TRBJ1-1; a possible D gene is TRBD1 (5 bases). The source of this sequence is a woman aged 50 to 60 with COVID-19, enrolled during active disease. The sample taken for sequencing was peripheral blood. DNA for the CDR3: TGCGCCAGCAGCCAAGAAATCTACTTCACTGGGGCAAGGAAGAACACTGAAGCTTTCTTT. It yields the protein CASSQEIYFTGARKNTEAFF.